Following are 26 T cell receptor beta chains from one sample sequenced in a study of control samples from healthy donors and cancer patients. Generated by immunoSEQ multiplex PCR, the TCRdb table keeps only in-frame clones and is missing some. The sample lists some 130,000 clones, 90% occurring once. What was sequenced was blood. The receptors originated from a man aged 35 to 55 in good health.

The chain employs TRBV30 and TRBJ2-5; D ambiguous. The V and J ends lost 0 bases and 0 bases respectively, with 5 bases between them. CDR1 is GTSNPN, CDR2 SVGIG, per germline (reference sequence). The CDR3 covers 13 residues. This CDR3 is CAWSVHHQETQYF. CDR3 in DNA: TGTGCCTGGAGTGTCCACCACCAAGAGACCCAGTACTTC. Using reference TRBV30 and TRBJ2-5 for the parts outside the CDR3, the full variable domain is SQTIHQWPATLVQPVGSPLSLECTVEGTSNPNLYWYRQAAGRGLQLLFYSVGIGQISSEVPQNLSASRPQDRQFILSSKKLLLSDSGFYLCAWSVHHQETQYFGPGTRLLVL.

This clone was detected only a few times. The genes are TRBV2 and TRBJ2-2, with D perhaps matching TRBD2 (5 bases). CDR1 and CDR2 from the germline V gene are SNHLY and FYNNEI. The CDR3 has 18 residues. V was trimmed by 8 bases and J by 0 bases, leaving 22 bases between them. The CDR3 is CASYWSGRGSANTGELFF. As DNA, the CDR3 is TGTGCCAGCTATTGGTCAGGCCGGGGTTCGGCGAACACCGGGGAGCTGTTTTTT.

V usage is TRBV5-1 and J usage is TRBJ2-4; D remains unclear. CDR3 length: 15 amino acids. The ends were cut back, 0 bases at V and 0 bases at J, with 7 bases in the middle. Germline V gene data show CDR1 as SGHRS and CDR2 as YFSETQ. The CDR3 spells CASSLDRLAKNIQYF. Written as DNA, the CDR3 is TGCGCCAGCAGCTTGGACCGATTAGCCAAAAACATTCAGTACTTC. Supplemented by reference TRBV5-1 and TRBJ2-4, the full variable domain reads KAGVTQTPRYLIKTRGQQVTLSCSPISGHRSVSWYQQTPGQGLQFLFEYFSETQRNKGNFPGRFSGRQFSNSRSEMNVSTLELGDSALYLCASSLDRLAKNIQYFGAGTRLSVL.

This clone was picked up a small number of times. This chain uses TRBV5-1 with TRBJ2-3, with 9 bases lining up with TRBD1. The CDR3 sequence is 14 residues long. Germline CDR1 SGHRS, CDR2 YFSETQ. The V segment lost 2 bases and the J segment 5 bases; nucleotides outside the gene matches: 3. This chain's CDR3 is CASSLQGARDTQYF. In DNA, the CDR3 is TGCGCCAGCAGCTTACAGGGGGCGAGAGATACGCAGTATTTT. The full variable domain, in which reference TRBV5-1 and TRBJ2-3 provide the parts outside the CDR3, is KAGVTQTPRYLIKTRGQQVTLSCSPISGHRSVSWYQQTPGQGLQFLFEYFSETQRNKGNFPGRFSGRQFSNSRSEMNVSTLELGDSALYLCASSLQGARDTQYFGPGTRLTVL.

The gene calls are TRBV5-1 and TRBJ2-3, with TRBD1 as a possible D gene (5 bases). Germline CDR1 and CDR2: SGHRS and YFSETQ. The V gene lost 2 bases and the J gene lost 4 bases, with 11 bases spanning the gap. The CDR3 is made up of 14 amino acids. The CDR3 protein is CASSFGQSPDTQYF. CDR3 in DNA: TGCGCCAGCAGCTTCGGACAATCCCCAGATACGCAGTATTTT.

This clone was observed a single time. V gene TRBV12-3 or TRBV12-4 combines with J gene TRBJ2-7; no clear D. The CDR3 extends over 11 amino acids. V shed 5 bases and J shed 6 bases, with 8 bases lying between them. CDR3 DNA: TGTGCCAGCAGTCCCTCCGTCGAGCAGTACTTC. It translates to CASSPSVEQYF.

V gene TRBV3-1 (or the pseudogene TRBV3-2) combines with J gene TRBJ2-7, with 11 nucleotides matching TRBD1. V trimming: 4 bases; J trimming: 0 bases; junction bases outside the gene matches: 8. The length of the CDR3 is 17 residues. Germline loops: CDR1 LGHDT, CDR2 YNNKEL (reference sequence). CDR3 protein: CASSPLRGTGGSYEQYF. The CDR3 region has the DNA TGTGCCAGCAGCCCCCTGAGGGGGACAGGGGGCTCCTACGAGCAGTACTTC.

The chain employs TRBV3-1 (or the pseudogene TRBV3-2) and TRBJ1-5; 7 bases map to TRBD1. Germline assignment: CDR1 LGHDT and CDR2 YNNKEL (reference sequence). J lost 4 bases, V lost 2 bases, and 5 bases had no gene match. The CDR3 totals 15 residues. The CDR3 DNA follows: TGTGCCAGCAGCCAAACAGGGGATAGGAATCAGCCCCAGCATTTT. Encoded protein: CASSQTGDRNQPQHF.

The chain joins TRBV20-1 to TRBJ1-1; D uncertain. The CDR3 extends over 11 amino acids. CDR1 is DFQATT and CDR2 is SNEGSKA in the germline V gene (reference sequence). V lost 6 bases, J lost 5 bases, and 10 bases lay in between. CDR3 sequence reads: CSAGGRTEAFF. CDR3 nucleotide sequence: TGCAGTGCCGGAGGACGAACTGAAGCTTTCTTT.

V usage is TRBV3-1 (or the pseudogene TRBV3-2) and J usage is TRBJ1-2, with TRBD1 identical over 11 bases. Germline CDR1 and CDR2: LGHDT and YNNKEL (reference sequence). After removal of 6 bases from V and 6 bases from J, the junction contained 12 bases not matched to a gene. The CDR3 sequence is 16 residues long. The chain's CDR3 is CASSSLPGQGDDGYTF. The DNA for the CDR3 is TGTGCCAGCAGTTCACTTCCGGGACAGGGGGATGATGGCTACACCTTC.

The chain recombines TRBV7-8 with TRBJ2-5, with 13 bases matching TRBD2. Per germline, CDR1 SGHVS and CDR2 FQNEAQ. The ends lost 5 bases at V and 3 bases at J; junction bases unmatched: 18. This CDR3 comprises 20 residues. The CDR3 coding sequence is TGTGCCAGCAGCCCACTGACTAGCGGGGGGACCGCCCAACCAAAAGAGACCCAGTACTTC. It codes for CASSPLTSGGTAQPKETQYF.

This chain links TRBV2 with TRBJ2-2; D may be TRBD2 (6 bases). V was clipped by 7 bases and J by 1 base, with 13 bases between them. Per germline, CDR1 SNHLY and CDR2 FYNNEI. The CDR3 is made up of 15 amino acids. CDR3 in DNA: TGTGCCAGCACCCTCCGAGCGGGGAACACCGGGGAGCTGTTTTTT. Residues: CASTLRAGNTGELFF.

The rearrangement links TRBV12-5 to TRBJ1-2; D remains ambiguous. In germline, CDR1 is LGHNT, CDR2 FRNRAP. CDR3 length: 12 residues. V was pared by 6 bases and J by 3 bases, with 8 bases between. This chain's CDR3 is CASGHGDYGYTF. CDR3 nucleotide sequence: TGTGCTAGTGGCCACGGGGACTATGGCTACACCTTC.

This clone was counted between two and nine times. V is TRBV2 and J is TRBJ1-6; D is unclear. Trimming removed 6 bases at V and 10 bases at J, with 13 bases between. Germline V gene data show CDR1 as SNHLY and CDR2 as FYNNEI. The CDR3 runs 13 residues. The CDR3 bases are TGTGCCAGCAGGCAGTGGCAAGGGTCACCCCTCCACTTT. Translated, it gives CASRQWQGSPLHF.

V gene TRBV6-5 combines with J gene TRBJ1-2; no clear D. The CDR3 runs to 16 residues. Germline lookup yields CDR1 MNHEY and CDR2 SVGAGI. Trimming took off 0 bases at V and 4 bases at J, with 15 bases between the two ends. The CDR3 sequence is CASSYSTAWLPYGYTF. CDR3 sequence (DNA): TGTGCCAGCAGTTACTCGACCGCTTGGCTCCCCTATGGCTACACCTTC.

The chain couples TRBV5-4 to TRBJ2-2; D is unresolved. This CDR3 region has 12 residues. The V end was cut by 0 bases, the J end by 6 bases, with 3 bases between. Germline V lookup: CDR1 SGHNT, CDR2 YYREEE (reference sequence). As DNA, the CDR3 is TGTGCCAGCAGCTTGGGACCCGGGGAGCTGTTTTTT. It specifies CASSLGPGELFF.

This chain connects TRBV11-2 to TRBJ1-1; a possible D gene is TRBD1 (5 bases). V lost 3 bases and J lost 10, with 12 bases in between. The germline CDR1 and CDR2 sequences are SGHAT and FQNNGV. This CDR3 contains 12 residues. This CDR3 is CASSFQGKGAFF. For the CDR3, the DNA is TGTGCCAGCAGCTTCCAGGGTAAGGGAGCTTTCTTT.

The CDR3 loop reads CASSLTAGGSYEQYF. The DNA of the CDR3 is TGTGCCAGCAGCTTAACAGCCGGGGGATCCTACGAGCAGTACTTC. The chain links TRBV7-3 to TRBJ2-7; a weak D match, TRBD2 (6 bases). V lost 0 bases and J lost 1, with 10 bases in between. CDR1 is SGHTA, CDR2 FQGTGA, per germline. The CDR3 is 15 residues long.

The chain links TRBV13 to TRBJ2-3; D call uncertain. Trimming removed 5 bases from V and 5 bases from J, with 8 bases in between. The CDR3 spans 12 residues. Germline CDR1 and CDR2: PRHDT and FYEKMQ (reference sequence). The CDR3 sequence is CASSVFGDTQYF. CDR3 sequence (DNA): TGTGCCAGCAGCGTCTTTGGAGATACGCAGTATTTT.

J is TRBJ1-1 and V is TRBV12-3 or TRBV12-4, with D hard to call. This CDR3 has 12 residues. V lost 4 bases, J lost 4 bases, and 7 bases lay in between. In DNA form, the CDR3 reads TGTGCCAGCAGTTCCCCGGCCACTGAAGCTTTCTTT. Translating gives CASSSPATEAFF.

V and J are TRBV5-1 and TRBJ2-5; D may be TRBD2 (7 bases). V gave up 1 base and J gave up 5 bases, with 15 bases separating them. The CDR3 is 15 amino acids. Germline V gene sequence: CDR1 SGHRS, CDR2 YFSETQ. DNA for the CDR3: TGCGCCAGCAGCTTGATGCGGGGGCCGGCGGAGACCCAGTACTTC. This gives the protein CASSLMRGPAETQYF.

This chain links TRBV21-1 with TRBJ1-1; whether TRBD1, the table's D call, matches the DNA was not checked. TRBV21-1 is deemed a pseudogene. The CDR3 is 14 amino acids. This CDR3 reads CASSLRRANTEAFF. CDR3 in DNA: TGTGCCAGCAGCCTTCGCAGGGCGAACACTGAAGCTTTCTTT.

The chain employs TRBV5-6 and TRBJ1-1; D gene uncertain. The germline V and J ends were trimmed by 1 base and 8 bases, with 15 bases remaining between them. Per the germline V gene, CDR1 is SGHDT and CDR2 is YYEEEE. The CDR3 covers 14 residues. CDR3 nucleotides: TGTGCCAGCAGCTTGAAGAGCATGGCCAGGGAAGCTTTCTTT. This encodes CASSLKSMAREAFF.

CDR3 sequence (DNA): TGCGCCAGCAGTGCAGCGGGGGTAGGAGAGACCCAGTACTTC. Translating gives CASSAAGVGETQYF. V usage is TRBV5-1 and J usage is TRBJ2-5, with 8 bases that match TRBD2. The CDR3 is 14 residues long. V lost 5 bases and J lost 4; bases outside the gene matches: 7. Germline loops: CDR1 SGHRS, CDR2 YFSETQ.

This sequence joins TRBV27 and TRBJ2-7; D is uncertain. Germline V lookup: CDR1 MNHEY, CDR2 SMNVEV (reference sequence). Trimming pared 4 bases from V and 1 base from J, leaving 11 bases between. CDR3 length: 14 residues. This CDR3 is CASSSPLVSYEQYF. CDR3 bases: TGTGCCAGCAGTTCCCCCCTGGTATCCTACGAGCAGTACTTC.

The chain couples TRBV18 to TRBJ2-7; 7 positions agree with TRBD1. The CDR3 loop spans 14 amino acids. With 6 bases clipped from V and 2 bases from J, the junction kept 7 bases outside the gene matches. Germline loops: CDR1 KGHSH, CDR2 LQKENI. CDR3 nucleotides: TGTGCCAGCTCGGAAGGGGACAGACCCTACGAGCAGTACTTC. It yields the protein CASSEGDRPYEQYF.